This T cell receptor (beta chain) was sequenced for a study of blood T cell repertoires in COVID-19. Across the whole study: Sites across the United States, Italy and Spain contributed samples from acute and convalescent COVID-19. In each case, the material was cDNA or gDNA derived from T cells, B-cell-depleted T cells, or PBMCs.

Using immunoSEQ multiplex PCR, the repertoire was profiled, and TCRdb retains in-frame clones only, with some absent. The repertoire holds 200,000 to 250,000 clones, with about four fifths as singletons. The germline V gene has CDR1 LGHNA and CDR2 YNFKEQ. Trimming left V 0 bases short and J 7 bases short, with 11 bases between. This CDR3 contains 14 residues. Specimen: PBMCs or T cells enriched from blood (not recorded which). The chain couples TRBV4-2 to TRBJ2-3; possibly TRBD2 for D (5 bases). This sequence originates from a man aged 55 to 69 who had recovered from COVID-19. CDR3 coding DNA: TGTGCCAGCAGCCAAGAGGCTAGCAGGAATACGCAGTATTTT. Its translation is CASSQEASRNTQYF.